This T cell receptor beta chain was sequenced in a study of PD-1 blockade in classical Hodgkin lymphoma. As to time point: cycle 4 day 1 (C4D1), after less than 7 weeks of nivolumab. There was relapse after autologous stem cell transplantation in every patient, and there was variation in brentuximab vedotin exposure. By magnetic negative selection, CD8+ T cells were isolated from the thawed PBMCs. Profiled with immunoSEQ multiplex PCR; TCRdb holds only in-frame clones, not every one. The sample contains 5,000 to 7,000 clones, 73% of which appear only once. The sequenced sample was CD8+ T cells from blood, obtained before the fourth cycle of nivolumab. Every receptor here comes from a human donor with classical Hodgkin lymphoma.

V gene TRBV27 combines with J gene TRBJ2-1; tentative D call: TRBD2 (6 bases). The V gene lost 7 bases and the J gene lost 12 bases, with 13 bases spanning the gap. CDR3 length: 11 amino acids. The germline V gene encodes CDR1 MNHEY and CDR2 SMNVEV (reference sequence). The CDR3 loop is CASTSGLRQFF. The CDR3 coding sequence is TGTGCCAGCACAAGCGGGCTTAGGCAGTTCTTC.